Below, 4 T cell receptor beta chains from the same sample are listed, as sequenced in a study of blood T cell repertoires in COVID-19. The method was immunoSEQ multiplex PCR; TCRdb's version includes in-frame clones alone and lacks a portion of them. The sample has approximately 390,000 clones, approximately 88% seen once; the top ten hold around 2.1%. The specimen was PBMCs or T cells enriched from blood (not recorded which). The source is a woman aged 40 to 49 with acute COVID-19.

About this clone itself: Other DNA sequences in the same sample also yield this CDR3. This chain joins TRBV5-1 and TRBJ1-2, with 9 nucleotides matching TRBD1. The CDR3 contains 14 residues. The V gene's germline CDR1 is SGHRS and CDR2 YFSETQ. V was clipped by 4 bases and J by 4 bases; unmatched bases: 5. CDR3 DNA sequence: TGCGCCAGCAGCCTACAGGGGGCAGGCTATGGCTACACCTTC. This translates into CASSLQGAGYGYTF.

The chain carries TRBV15 and TRBJ1-1; no definite D call. V was trimmed by 2 bases and J by 0 bases, leaving 4 bases between them. Germline V lookup: CDR1 LNHNV, CDR2 YYDKDF (reference sequence). The CDR3 has 13 residues. CDR3 protein: CATSRLLNTEAFF. CDR3 nucleotides: TGTGCCACCAGCAGACTCCTGAACACTGAAGCTTTCTTT.

The chain combines TRBV13 with TRBJ2-7, with a possible D match to TRBD2 (6 bases). Trimming cost V 4 bases and J 2 bases, with 18 bases left between them. CDR1 and CDR2 from the germline V gene are PRHDT and FYEKMQ (reference sequence). The CDR3 loop spans 16 amino acids. The CDR3 sequence is CASSSQRAGLPYEQYF. CDR3 DNA: TGTGCCAGCAGCTCCCAGCGGGCGGGATTACCCTACGAGCAGTACTTC.

The CDR3 here is CASSFGGRQYNEQFF. The CDR3 bases are TGTGCCAGCAGCTTTGGGGGGAGGCAGTACAATGAGCAGTTCTTC. The chain recombines TRBV11-2 with TRBJ2-1, with D maybe TRBD2 (6 bases). CDR3 length: 15 residues. V was trimmed by 3 bases and J by 4 bases, leaving 13 bases between them. CDR1 and CDR2 (germline): SGHAT, FQNNGV.